The sequence of this T cell receptor (beta chain) was determined in a study of blood T cell repertoires in COVID-19. Measured with immunoSEQ multiplex PCR; TCRdb has only the in-frame clones, and not every one. Among around 250,000 clones listed, 65% to 85% were seen once. CDR1 and CDR2 (germline): SGHTA, FQGNSA. V shed 5 bases and J 4 bases; nucleotides not matched to a gene: 6. The CDR3 contains 17 residues. The sample comprised peripheral blood. The TCR was taken from a man over 45 with active or convalescent COVID-19. The chain employs TRBV7-2 and TRBJ2-2; TRBD2 matches 14 bases. DNA for the CDR3: TGTGCCAGCAGCGCGACTAGCGGGGGGGCCGGCACCGGGGAGCTGTTTTTT. It translates to CASSATSGGAGTGELFF.